The 18 T cell receptor beta chains given below trace back to one sample, sequenced in a study of blood T cell repertoires in COVID-19 (dated by TCRdb to the early 2020s). Library creation used the immunoSEQ multiplex PCR assay. In TCRdb, the immuneACCESS table is reduced to in-frame sequences with V and J assigned. These tables do not hold every clone; where another copy was compared, an unresolved V gene accounts for under half, and the others remain unexplained. Across this sample there are roughly 160,000 clones, with 90% to 95% seen only once. The ten largest account for approximately 0.5% of the sample. Sequenced input: peripheral blood. The receptors were sampled from a man aged 50 to 60 with acute or convalescent COVID-19.

V usage is TRBV28 and J usage is TRBJ1-3; maybe TRBD1 (6 bases). Germline CDR1 is MDHEN and CDR2 is SYDVKM. V was trimmed by 8 bases and J by 2 bases, leaving 16 bases between them. There are 15 residues in the CDR3. The CDR3: CASGPYRAAGNTIYF. As DNA, the CDR3 is TGTGCCAGCGGGCCCTACAGGGCTGCTGGAAACACCATATATTTT.

The CDR3 nucleotides are TGTGCCAGCTCACCACGGCAGGCCCTAAATGGAAACACCATATATTTT. Residues: CASSPRQALNGNTIYF. The J gene is TRBJ1-3, the V gene TRBV18; no clear D gene. Trimming pared 1 base from V and 3 bases from J, leaving 13 bases between. The CDR3 spans 16 residues. Germline V CDR1 and CDR2: KGHSH, LQKENI.

The gene calls are TRBV28 and TRBJ1-1, with D unclear. CDR1 and CDR2 from the germline V gene are MDHEN and SYDVKM. The CDR3 is 13 amino acids. V was shortened by 5 bases and J by 4 bases, with 11 bases between the two germline ends. In DNA, the CDR3 is TGTGCCAGCAGTCCCCGTAGAAGCACTGAAGCTTTCTTT. It specifies CASSPRRSTEAFF.

The chain carries TRBV4-3 and TRBJ2-3; 9 nucleotides agree with TRBD1. J lost 6 bases, V lost 2 bases, and 3 bases had no gene match. The germline V gene encodes CDR1 LGHNA and CDR2 YSLEER. This CDR3 has 14 amino acids. In DNA form, the CDR3 reads TGCGCCAGCAGCCAATTACAGGGGGCGGATACGCAGTATTTT. Amino acids: CASSQLQGADTQYF.

Worth noting for this clone: The same CDR3 is also encoded by other DNA sequences in this sample. The chain carries TRBV9 and TRBJ2-1, with TRBD2 matching over 7 bases. Germline V gene sequence: CDR1 SGDLS, CDR2 YYNGEE. The CDR3 has 14 amino acids. With V trimmed by 0 bases and J by 4 bases, 1 base remained unmatched. DNA for the CDR3: TGTGCCAGCAGCGTAGGCGGGGGTTACAATGAGCAGTTCTTC. Its protein product is CASSVGGGYNEQFF. The complete variable domain, with remaining parts taken from reference TRBV9 and TRBJ2-1, reads DSGVTQTPKHLITATGQRVTLRCSPRSGDLSVYWYQQSLDQGLQFLIQYYNGEERAKGNILERFSAQQFPDLHSELNLSSLELGDSALYFCASSVGGGYNEQFFGPGTRLTVL.

This clone occurred a few times. The chain has TRBV30 and TRBJ1-5, with D uncertain. Germline V gene data show CDR1 as GTSNPN and CDR2 as SVGIG (reference sequence). CDR3 length: 14 amino acids. V was cut by 5 bases and J by 1 base, with 12 bases left in between. CDR3 sequence (DNA): TGTGCCTGGTCAGCGGTAACGAGCAATCAGCCCCAGCATTTT. Translation: CAWSAVTSNQPQHF.

The gene calls are TRBV7-3 and TRBJ1-1; a weak D match, TRBD1 (6 bases). Germline V gives CDR1 SGHTA, CDR2 FQGTGA. CDR3 length: 14 amino acids. The germline V and J ends were trimmed by 2 bases and 4 bases, with 11 bases remaining between them. CDR3 residues: CASSLGTGFTEAFF. DNA of the CDR3: TGTGCCAGCAGCTTAGGTACAGGGTTCACTGAAGCTTTCTTT.

This chain links TRBV11-1 with TRBJ1-2, with TRBD1 identical over 7 bases. Germline CDR1 and CDR2: SGHAT and FQDESV (reference sequence). CDR3 size: 14 residues. Trimming took 0 bases from V and 4 from J; bases not matched to a gene: 2. The CDR3 is CASSLAGQPYGYTF. The CDR3 DNA reads TGTGCCAGCAGCTTAGCGGGACAGCCCTATGGCTACACCTTC.

The rearrangement uses TRBV7-9 and TRBJ2-2, with TRBD2 matching over 9 bases. V lost 10 bases to trimming and J lost 0 bases; unmatched junction nucleotides: 6. CDR1 is SEHNR and CDR2 is FQNEAQ in the germline V gene (reference sequence). The CDR3 has 15 amino acids. CDR3 in DNA: TGTGCCACCTCGAGACTAGCGGCGAACACCGGGGAGCTGTTTTTT. Its protein product is CATSRLAANTGELFF. Combining the CDR3 with reference TRBV7-9 and TRBJ2-2 gives the whole variable domain DTGVSQNPRHKITKRGQNVTFRCDPISEHNRLYWYRQTLGQGPEFLTYFQNEAQLEKSRLLSDRFSAERPKGSFSTLEIQRTEQGDSAMYLCATSRLAANTGELFFGEGSRLTVL.

The rearrangement joins TRBV5-1 to TRBJ1-1, with a weak D call TRBD1 (5 bases). V gave up 2 bases and J gave up 7 bases, with 9 bases separating them. The CDR3 has 12 residues. Germline-derived CDR1 and CDR2 are SGHRS and YFSETQ. The CDR3 nucleotides are TGCGCCAGCAGCTTTCGGGGGATTGAAGCTTTCTTT. Encoded protein: CASSFRGIEAFF. Together with reference TRBV5-1 and TRBJ1-1, the CDR3 gives the full variable domain: KAGVTQTPRYLIKTRGQQVTLSCSPISGHRSVSWYQQTPGQGLQFLFEYFSETQRNKGNFPGRFSGRQFSNSRSEMNVSTLELGDSALYLCASSFRGIEAFFGQGTRLTVV.

The CDR3 reads CASRRTGESNSPLHF. CDR3 bases: TGTGCCAGCAGAAGGACAGGGGAAAGTAATTCACCCCTCCACTTT. V gene TRBV6-5 combines with J gene TRBJ1-6; 9 bases map to TRBD1. V trimming: 6 bases; J trimming: 6 bases; junction bases outside the gene matches: 6. The CDR3 totals 15 residues. Germline values: CDR1 MNHEY, CDR2 SVGAGI.

This chain connects TRBV5-4 to TRBJ2-7; 10 bases are a match to TRBD1. CDR1 is SGHNT, CDR2 YYREEE, per germline (reference sequence). V dropped 3 bases and J dropped 4; count of bases not matched to a gene: 10. The CDR3 runs 16 residues. The CDR3 here is CASSSAADRGSYEQYF. The CDR3 DNA reads TGTGCCAGCAGCTCCGCGGCGGACAGGGGGAGTTACGAGCAGTACTTC.

The chain carries TRBV6-6 and TRBJ1-4; D perhaps matches TRBD1 (6 bases). The CDR3 runs 15 residues. Germline V lookup: CDR1 MNHNY, CDR2 SVGAGI (reference sequence). With 6 bases removed from V and 5 bases from J, the gap between germline ends came to 16 bases. The CDR3 DNA reads as TGTGCCAGCAGGTCCGGGGGGCAGGGGAATGAAAAACTGTTTTTT. Its translation is CASRSGGQGNEKLFF.

The chain carries TRBV4-3 and TRBJ1-5; the match to TRBD1 covers 9 bases. This CDR3 contains 15 residues. V shed 3 bases, J shed 6 bases, and the junction held 6 bases outside the gene matches. The germline CDR1 and CDR2 sequences are LGHNA and YSLEER. The CDR3 loop is CASSQGQGRGQPQHF. CDR3 DNA: TGCGCCAGCAGCCAGGGACAGGGAAGAGGTCAGCCCCAGCATTTT.

The J gene is TRBJ2-2, the V gene TRBV20-1; D is unclear. The CDR3 totals 13 residues. Germline V gene lookup returns CDR1 DFQATT and CDR2 SNEGSKA (reference sequence). V lost 3 bases and J lost 3, with 8 bases in between. The CDR3 spells CSASDSDTGELFF. CDR3 DNA: TGCAGTGCTAGTGATAGTGACACCGGGGAGCTGTTTTTT.

This chain uses TRBV5-6 with TRBJ1-3; D unresolved. In germline, CDR1 is SGHDT, CDR2 YYEEEE. The V and J ends lost 4 bases and 4 bases respectively, with 12 bases between them. The CDR3 is 14 residues long. Here the CDR3 DNA reads TGTGCCAGCAGCCTCAGAGGCCCGGGAAACACCATATATTTT. Translated: CASSLRGPGNTIYF.

The chain employs TRBV28 and TRBJ1-1; possibly TRBD1 for D (6 bases). The CDR3 is 15 residues long. Germline V gives CDR1 MDHEN, CDR2 SYDVKM. V was trimmed by 2 bases and J by 4 bases, leaving 14 bases between them. The CDR3 DNA follows: TGTGCCAGCAGTTTAAACCCCAGGGGCGGCACTGAAGCTTTCTTT. This codes for CASSLNPRGGTEAFF.

This clone was recorded once. The CDR3 sequence is CASSLAPGENQPQHF. The CDR3 bases are TGTGCCAGCAGCTTAGCTCCAGGGGAGAATCAGCCCCAGCATTTT. V is TRBV7-2 and J is TRBJ1-5; D possibly corresponds to TRBD1 (6 bases). CDR1 is SGHTA, CDR2 FQGNSA, per germline. Between the trimmed V and J ends, which lost 0 bases and 4 bases, there was a span of 10 bases. CDR3 length: 15 amino acids.